This T cell receptor beta chain was sequenced during a study of cytomegalovirus exposure and HLA in healthy donors. Germline V gene sequence: CDR1 MNHEY, CDR2 SVGAGI. The CDR3 has 14 residues. Between the trimmed V and J ends, which lost 2 bases and 0 bases, there was a span of 8 bases. PCR was performed using 60 Vbeta and 13 Jbeta primers. Data came from immunoSEQ multiplex PCR; TCRdb stores just in-frame clones and leaves some out. The sample lists over 250,000 clones, 75% to 90% seen once, with 3.5% to 4% in the top ten. This sequence was found in a man aged 35 to 55 in good health and CMV-seropositive. Sequenced sample: PBMCs. V and J are TRBV6-5 and TRBJ2-7; D perhaps matches TRBD2 (5 bases). CDR3 sequence: CASSYRSASYEQYF. Written as DNA, the CDR3 is TGTGCCAGCAGTTACCGTAGCGCCTCCTACGAGCAGTACTTC.